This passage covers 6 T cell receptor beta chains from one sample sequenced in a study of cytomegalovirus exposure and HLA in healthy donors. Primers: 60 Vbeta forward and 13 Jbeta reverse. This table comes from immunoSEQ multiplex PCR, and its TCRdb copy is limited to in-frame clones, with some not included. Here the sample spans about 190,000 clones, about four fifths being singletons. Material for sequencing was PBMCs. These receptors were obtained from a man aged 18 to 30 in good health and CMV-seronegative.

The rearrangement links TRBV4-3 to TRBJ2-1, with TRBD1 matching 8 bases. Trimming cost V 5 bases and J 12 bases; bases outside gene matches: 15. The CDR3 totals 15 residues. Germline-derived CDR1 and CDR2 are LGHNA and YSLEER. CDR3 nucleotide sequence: TGCGCCAGCAGCTATGGACAGGGCCATTCAGGTGGGCAGTTCTTC. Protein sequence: CASSYGQGHSGGQFF.

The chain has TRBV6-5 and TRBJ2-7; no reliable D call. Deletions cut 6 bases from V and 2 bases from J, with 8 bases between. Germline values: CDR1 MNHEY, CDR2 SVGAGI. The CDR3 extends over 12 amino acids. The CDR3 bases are TGTGCCAGCAGATCTACGACCTACGAGCAGTACTTC. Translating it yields CASRSTTYEQYF.

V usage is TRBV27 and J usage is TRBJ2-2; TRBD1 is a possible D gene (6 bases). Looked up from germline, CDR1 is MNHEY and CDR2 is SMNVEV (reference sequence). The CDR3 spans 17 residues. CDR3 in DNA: TGTGTATCGCCCCGAGTGGGGGCCGCAATCAACACCGGGGAGCTGTTTTTT. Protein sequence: CVSPRVGAAINTGELFF.

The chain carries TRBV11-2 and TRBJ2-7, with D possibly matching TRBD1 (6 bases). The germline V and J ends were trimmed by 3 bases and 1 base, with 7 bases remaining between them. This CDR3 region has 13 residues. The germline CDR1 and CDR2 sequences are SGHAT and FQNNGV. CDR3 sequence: CASSLGQSYEQYF. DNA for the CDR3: TGTGCCAGCAGCTTGGGACAATCCTACGAGCAGTACTTC.

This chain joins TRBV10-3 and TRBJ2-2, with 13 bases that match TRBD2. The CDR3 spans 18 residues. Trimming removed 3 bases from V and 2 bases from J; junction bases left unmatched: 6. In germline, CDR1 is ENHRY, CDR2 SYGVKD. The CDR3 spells CAISEGTSGVPNTGELFF. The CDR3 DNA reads TGTGCCATCAGTGAAGGGACTAGCGGGGTGCCTAACACCGGGGAGCTGTTTTTT.

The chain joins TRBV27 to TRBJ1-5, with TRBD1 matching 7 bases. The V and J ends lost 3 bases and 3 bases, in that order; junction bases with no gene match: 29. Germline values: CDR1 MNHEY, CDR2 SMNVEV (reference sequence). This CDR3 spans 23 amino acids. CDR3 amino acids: CASSFIFSQNRGGLRIPNQPQHF. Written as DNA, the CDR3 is TGTGCCAGCAGTTTTATATTTTCGCAAAACAGGGGTGGGCTGAGAATTCCCAATCAGCCCCAGCATTTT.